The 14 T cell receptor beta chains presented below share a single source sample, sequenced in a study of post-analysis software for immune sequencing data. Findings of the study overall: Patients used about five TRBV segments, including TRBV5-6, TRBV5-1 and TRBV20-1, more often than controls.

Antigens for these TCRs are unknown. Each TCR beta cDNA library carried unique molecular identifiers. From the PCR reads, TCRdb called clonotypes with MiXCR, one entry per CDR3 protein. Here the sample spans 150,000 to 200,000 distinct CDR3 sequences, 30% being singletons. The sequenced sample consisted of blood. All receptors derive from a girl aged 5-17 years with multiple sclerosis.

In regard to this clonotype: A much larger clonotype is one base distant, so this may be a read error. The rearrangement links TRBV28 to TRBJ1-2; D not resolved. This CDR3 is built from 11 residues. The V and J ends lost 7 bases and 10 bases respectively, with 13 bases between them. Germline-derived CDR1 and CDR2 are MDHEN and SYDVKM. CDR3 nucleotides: TGTGCCAGCATGTCGCCGGGAGACTACACCTTC. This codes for CASMSPGDYTF.

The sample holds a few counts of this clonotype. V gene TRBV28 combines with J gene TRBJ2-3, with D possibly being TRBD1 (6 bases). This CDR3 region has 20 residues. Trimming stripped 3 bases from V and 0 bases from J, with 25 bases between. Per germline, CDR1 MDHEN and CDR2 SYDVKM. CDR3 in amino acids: CASSFPLQTGTAGSTDTQYF. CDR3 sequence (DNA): TGTGCCAGCAGTTTCCCACTTCAGACAGGAACGGCAGGGAGCACAGATACGCAGTATTTT.

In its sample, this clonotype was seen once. The CDR3 DNA reads as TGTGCCAGCAGTTTGGCGGACTACTATGGCTACACCTTC. Translating gives CASSLADYYGYTF. The rearrangement joins TRBV12-3 or TRBV12-4 to TRBJ1-2; D uncertain. Trimming stripped 3 bases from V and 3 bases from J, with 8 bases between. The CDR3 consists of 13 residues.

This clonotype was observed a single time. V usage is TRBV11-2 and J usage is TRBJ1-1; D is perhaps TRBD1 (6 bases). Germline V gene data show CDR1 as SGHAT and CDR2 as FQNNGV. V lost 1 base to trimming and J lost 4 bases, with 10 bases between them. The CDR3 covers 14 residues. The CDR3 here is CASSLGKGGTEAFF. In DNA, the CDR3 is TGTGCCAGCAGCTTAGGAAAGGGGGGCACTGAAGCTTTCTTT. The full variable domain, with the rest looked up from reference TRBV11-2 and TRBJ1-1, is EAGVAQSPRYKIIEKRQSVAFWCNPISGHATLYWYQQILGQGPKLLIQFQNNGVVDDSQLPKDRFSAERLKGVDSTLKIQPAKLEDSAVYLCASSLGKGGTEAFFGQGTRLTVV.

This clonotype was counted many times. The CDR3 loop reads CSQQDRMNNEQFF. The DNA of the CDR3 is TGCAGCCAGCAGGACAGGATGAACAATGAGCAGTTCTTC. The chain uses TRBV29-1 and TRBJ2-1, with TRBD1 matching over 7 bases. Germline CDR1 reads SQVTM; CDR2 reads ANQGSEA. The V and J ends lost 8 bases and 5 bases, in that order; junction bases with no gene match: 9. This CDR3 is built from 13 residues.

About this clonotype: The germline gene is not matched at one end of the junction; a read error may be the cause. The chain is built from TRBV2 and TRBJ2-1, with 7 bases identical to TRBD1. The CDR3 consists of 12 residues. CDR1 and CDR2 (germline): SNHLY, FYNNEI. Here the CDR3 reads CASSERGHDQFF. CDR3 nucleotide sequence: TGTGCCAGCAGTGAAAGGGGGCATGATCAGTTCTTC. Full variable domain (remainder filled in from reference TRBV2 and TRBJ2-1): EPEVTQTPSHQVTQMGQEVILRCVPISNHLYFYWYRQILGQKVEFLVSFYNNEISEKSEIFDDQFSVERPDGSNFTLKIRSTKLEDSAMYFCASSERGHDQFFGPGTRLTVL.

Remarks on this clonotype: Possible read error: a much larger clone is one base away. DNA of the CDR3: TGTGCCAGCAGGTCCGGGACAGTTAACGAGCAGTACTTC. Translated: CASRSGTVNEQYF. The chain links TRBV27 to TRBJ2-5, with 7 bases identical to TRBD1. The J call may be wrong; the DNA end is better matched by TRBJ2-7. CDR3 size: 13 residues. The V gene's germline CDR1 is MNHEY and CDR2 SMNVEV (reference sequence).

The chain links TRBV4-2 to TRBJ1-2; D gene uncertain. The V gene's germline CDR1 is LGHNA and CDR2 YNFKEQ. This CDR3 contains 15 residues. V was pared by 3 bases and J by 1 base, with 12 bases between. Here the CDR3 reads CASSHRAEGNYGYTF. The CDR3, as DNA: TGTGCCAGCAGCCATAGGGCCGAAGGTAACTATGGCTACACCTTC.

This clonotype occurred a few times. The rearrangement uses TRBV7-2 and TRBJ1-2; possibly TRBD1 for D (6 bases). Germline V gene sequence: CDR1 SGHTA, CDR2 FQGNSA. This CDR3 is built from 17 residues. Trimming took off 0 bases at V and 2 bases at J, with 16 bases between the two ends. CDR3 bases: TGTGCCAGCAGCTTAGCGGTAGGACAGCAGCAAAACTATGGCTACACCTTC. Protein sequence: CASSLAVGQQQNYGYTF.

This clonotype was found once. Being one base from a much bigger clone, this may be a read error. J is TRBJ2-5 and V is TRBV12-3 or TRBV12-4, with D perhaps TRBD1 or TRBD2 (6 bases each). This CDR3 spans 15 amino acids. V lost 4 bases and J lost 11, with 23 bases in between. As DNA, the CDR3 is TGTGCCAGCAGTTCTCTTACGGGGGCGGCCTACGGGCAGTACTTC. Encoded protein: CASSSLTGAAYGQYF.

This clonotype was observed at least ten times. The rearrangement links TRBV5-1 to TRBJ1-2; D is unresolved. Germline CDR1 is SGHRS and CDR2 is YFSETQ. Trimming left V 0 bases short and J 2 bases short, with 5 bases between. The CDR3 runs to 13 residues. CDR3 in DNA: TGCGCCAGCAGCTTGGAACGCAACTATGGCTACACCTTC. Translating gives CASSLERNYGYTF. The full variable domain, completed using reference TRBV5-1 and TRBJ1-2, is KAGVTQTPRYLIKTRGQQVTLSCSPISGHRSVSWYQQTPGQGLQFLFEYFSETQRNKGNFPGRFSGRQFSNSRSEMNVSTLELGDSALYLCASSLERNYGYTFGSGTRLTVV.

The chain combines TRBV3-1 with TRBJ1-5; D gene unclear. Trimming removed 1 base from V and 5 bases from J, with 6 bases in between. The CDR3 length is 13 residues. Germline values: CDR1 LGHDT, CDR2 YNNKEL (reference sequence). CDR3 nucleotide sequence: TGTGCCAGCAGCCAAGGACCATATCAGCCCCAGCATTTT. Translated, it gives CASSQGPYQPQHF.

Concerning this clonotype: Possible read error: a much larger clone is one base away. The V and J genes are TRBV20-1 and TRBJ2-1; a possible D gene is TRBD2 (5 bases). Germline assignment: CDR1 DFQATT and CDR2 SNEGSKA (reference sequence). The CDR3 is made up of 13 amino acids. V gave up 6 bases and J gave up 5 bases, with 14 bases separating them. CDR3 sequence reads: CSAPRTGDNEQFF. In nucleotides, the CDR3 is TGCAGTGCGCCACGAACCGGGGACAATGAGCAGTTCTTC.

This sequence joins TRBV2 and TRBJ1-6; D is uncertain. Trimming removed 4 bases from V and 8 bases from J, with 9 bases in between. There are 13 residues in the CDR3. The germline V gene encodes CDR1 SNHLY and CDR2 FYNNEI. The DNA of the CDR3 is TGTGCCAGCAGTGCCCTGTCGGATTCACCCCTCCACTTT. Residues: CASSALSDSPLHF. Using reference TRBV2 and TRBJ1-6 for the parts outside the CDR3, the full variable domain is EPEVTQTPSHQVTQMGQEVILRCVPISNHLYFYWYRQILGQKVEFLVSFYNNEISEKSEIFDDQFSVERPDGSNFTLKIRSTKLEDSAMYFCASSALSDSPLHFGNGTRLTVT.